Listed below are T cell receptor beta chains from one sample, sequenced in a study of shared clonotypes between healthy human individuals. Sequencing was performed with immunoSEQ multiplex PCR; in TCRdb, only in-frame clones are kept and a portion is missing. The sample shows 640,000 or so clones, about two thirds of them seen only once. The sample taken for sequencing was memory CD4+ T cells sorted from blood. Receptor source: a woman aged 30 to 39 in good health. Both conserved end residues are part of each CDR3. The order of the fields is V gene, clone size, D gene, J gene, CDR3 length, CDR3 DNA, CDR3 protein. The D gene is left open where the match is weak. Where a row states a size, it is once, few, many or the class of an expanded clone; other rows omit it.

v_call: TRBV6-6
clone_size: .
d_call: .
j_call: TRBJ2-6
cdr3_length: 15
cdr3_nt: TGTGCCAGCAGCCCTCCAAATAGGGGGGCCAACGTCCTGACTTTC
cdr3_aa: CASSPPNRGANVLTF

v_call: TRBV9
clone_size: few
d_call: .
j_call: TRBJ1-1
cdr3_length: 14
cdr3_nt: TGTGCCAGCAGCCAGAGTTGGGGAGACACTGAAGCTTTCTTT
cdr3_aa: CASSQSWGDTEAFF

v_call: TRBV5-6
clone_size: .
d_call: .
j_call: TRBJ1-3
cdr3_length: 13
cdr3_nt: TGTGCCAGCAGCTTGAGCTCTGGAAACACCATATATTTT
cdr3_aa: CASSLSSGNTIYF

v_call: TRBV5-1
clone_size: .
d_call: TRBD1
j_call: TRBJ2-5
cdr3_length: 15
cdr3_nt: TGCGCCAGCAGCCAACCCGTTGGGGGACAGGAGACCCAGTACTTC
cdr3_aa: CASSQPVGGQETQYF

v_call: TRBV10-3
clone_size: .
d_call: .
j_call: TRBJ2-2
cdr3_length: 15
cdr3_nt: TGTGCCATCAGTGAGTCGACAGTGAACACCGGGGAGCTGTTTTTT
cdr3_aa: CAISESTVNTGELFF

v_call: TRBV19
clone_size: .
d_call: TRBD2
j_call: TRBJ2-7
cdr3_length: 13
cdr3_nt: TGTGCCAGTAAAATAGCGGGAGGGCACGAGCAGTACTTC
cdr3_aa: CASKIAGGHEQYF

v_call: TRBV10-1
clone_size: few
d_call: .
j_call: TRBJ2-7
cdr3_length: 15
cdr3_nt: TGCGCCAGCAGTGAGTCTGGAAGGCAGGGCCACGAGCAGTACTTC
cdr3_aa: CASSESGRQGHEQYF

v_call: TRBV5-1
clone_size: once
d_call: .
j_call: TRBJ2-6
cdr3_length: 16
cdr3_nt: TGCGCCAGCAGCTTGGGGACAGTTGCTGGGGCCAACGTCCTGACTTTC
cdr3_aa: CASSLGTVAGANVLTF

v_call: TRBV27
clone_size: .
d_call: .
j_call: TRBJ1-2
cdr3_length: 15
cdr3_nt: TGTGCCAGCCGGACGAAGAGGGCGGGAAACTATGGCTACACCTTC
cdr3_aa: CASRTKRAGNYGYTF

v_call: TRBV18
clone_size: .
d_call: .
j_call: TRBJ2-7
cdr3_length: 12
cdr3_nt: TGTGCCAGCTCACCTGGTTCCCACGAGCAGTACTTC
cdr3_aa: CASSPGSHEQYF

v_call: TRBV4-1
clone_size: few
d_call: TRBD2
j_call: TRBJ2-7
cdr3_length: 16
cdr3_nt: TGCGCCAGCAGCCAAGTGAGCGGGAGCGGATCCTACGAGCAGTACTTC
cdr3_aa: CASSQVSGSGSYEQYF

v_call: TRBV19
clone_size: .
d_call: TRBD2
j_call: TRBJ2-3
cdr3_length: 15
cdr3_nt: TGTGCCAGTAGTAGCCTCGCGGGAGTTACAGATACGCAGTATTTT
cdr3_aa: CASSSLAGVTDTQYF

v_call: TRBV5-7
clone_size: many
d_call: TRBD1
j_call: TRBJ1-5
cdr3_length: 16
cdr3_nt: TGTGCCAGCAGCTTTTTAGGGACAGGGGGCTTGCAGCCCCAGCATTTT
cdr3_aa: CASSFLGTGGLQPQHF

v_call: TRBV10-1
clone_size: .
d_call: .
j_call: TRBJ1-1
cdr3_length: 13
cdr3_nt: TGCGCCAGCAGTGATAAGGGAAGACCCCCAGCTTTCTTT
cdr3_aa: CASSDKGRPPAFF

v_call: TRBV6-6
clone_size: .
d_call: .
j_call: TRBJ2-7
cdr3_length: 13
cdr3_nt: TGTGCCAGCAGTTACTCAGGAGGTGGGTCTCCCAACTTC
cdr3_aa: CASSYSGGGSPNF

v_call: TRBV29-1
clone_size: .
d_call: TRBD2
j_call: TRBJ2-7
cdr3_length: 12
cdr3_nt: TGCAGCGTTTTGGCTAGCGGGAACCAGCAGTACTTC
cdr3_aa: CSVLASGNQQYF

v_call: TRBV28
clone_size: .
d_call: .
j_call: TRBJ1-2
cdr3_length: 11
cdr3_nt: TGTGCCAGTACAGCTAACTATGGCTACACCTTC
cdr3_aa: CASTANYGYTF

v_call: TRBV2
clone_size: .
d_call: TRBD1
j_call: TRBJ2-7
cdr3_length: 14
cdr3_nt: TGTGCCAGCAGGGGCCAGGGGGTTTCCTACGAGCAGTACTTC
cdr3_aa: CASRGQGVSYEQYF

v_call: TRBV5-8
clone_size: .
d_call: .
j_call: TRBJ1-5
cdr3_length: 16
cdr3_nt: TGTGCCAGCAGCTCGGGTTATCGCCATAACAATCAGCCCCAGCATTTT
cdr3_aa: CASSSGYRHNNQPQHF

v_call: TRBV14
clone_size: few
d_call: .
j_call: TRBJ2-2
cdr3_length: 15
cdr3_nt: TGTGCCAGCAGCCCACAGGGACTTGGCACCGGGGAGCTGTTTTTT
cdr3_aa: CASSPQGLGTGELFF

v_call: TRBV25-1
clone_size: .
d_call: TRBD1
j_call: TRBJ2-3
cdr3_length: 16
cdr3_nt: TGTGCCAGCAGTCCGCGGCAGGGGGATAGCACAGATACGCAGTATTTT
cdr3_aa: CASSPRQGDSTDTQYF

v_call: TRBV9
clone_size: .
d_call: .
j_call: TRBJ2-7
cdr3_length: 19
cdr3_nt: TGTGCCAGCAGCCCAAGCGTGGCCCGGATGGGGTTCCTCGGCGGCGAGCAGTACTTC
cdr3_aa: CASSPSVARMGFLGGEQYF

v_call: TRBV18
clone_size: few
d_call: TRBD2
j_call: TRBJ2-1
cdr3_length: 14
cdr3_nt: TGTGCCAGCTCCGGGACTAGCGGGAATCATGAGCAGTTCTTC
cdr3_aa: CASSGTSGNHEQFF

v_call: TRBV11-2
clone_size: .
d_call: TRBD1
j_call: TRBJ2-2
cdr3_length: 17
cdr3_nt: TGTGCCAGCAGCTCTCACGCTGGGACAGCGAACACCGGGGAGCTGTTTTTT
cdr3_aa: CASSSHAGTANTGELFF

v_call: TRBV10-1
clone_size: .
d_call: TRBD1
j_call: TRBJ2-7
cdr3_length: 14
cdr3_nt: TGCGCCAGCAGAGGGGGACAGGGTCACTACGAGCAGTACTTC
cdr3_aa: CASRGGQGHYEQYF

v_call: TRBV11-2
clone_size: .
d_call: .
j_call: TRBJ2-7
cdr3_length: 15
cdr3_nt: TGTGCCAGCAGCTCGATAAGTGGACGGAGGATCGAGCAGTACTTC
cdr3_aa: CASSSISGRRIEQYF

v_call: TRBV28
clone_size: few
d_call: .
j_call: TRBJ1-5
cdr3_length: 13
cdr3_nt: TGTGCCAGCAGTTTGGGGGGAAGGCGGCCCCAGCATTTT
cdr3_aa: CASSLGGRRPQHF

v_call: TRBV28
clone_size: .
d_call: .
j_call: TRBJ1-5
cdr3_length: 15
cdr3_nt: TGTGCCAGCAGGCCGGACAGACATAGCAATCAGCCCCAGCATTTT
cdr3_aa: CASRPDRHSNQPQHF

v_call: TRBV5-1
clone_size: .
d_call: .
j_call: TRBJ1-1
cdr3_length: 15
cdr3_nt: TGCGCCAGCAGCCGCGGACGGGCAGGGAACACTGAAGCTTTCTTT
cdr3_aa: CASSRGRAGNTEAFF

v_call: TRBV5-1
clone_size: many
d_call: .
j_call: TRBJ2-3
cdr3_length: 13
cdr3_nt: TGCGCCAGCAGCTTCGGACAAACAGATACGCAGTATTTT
cdr3_aa: CASSFGQTDTQYF

v_call: TRBV11-2
clone_size: .
d_call: .
j_call: TRBJ2-7
cdr3_length: 12
cdr3_nt: TGTGCCAGCACTTCCGGGACGGCGGGGCAGTACTTC
cdr3_aa: CASTSGTAGQYF

v_call: TRBV28
clone_size: few
d_call: TRBD1
j_call: TRBJ2-2
cdr3_length: 15
cdr3_nt: TGTGCCAGCAGTCCGTCTCAGGGGGTCACCGGGGAGCTGTTTTTT
cdr3_aa: CASSPSQGVTGELFF

v_call: TRBV11-2
clone_size: once
d_call: .
j_call: TRBJ2-6
cdr3_length: 16
cdr3_nt: TGTGCCAGCAGCTTATCGGGGGGCGCCGGGGCCAACGTCCTGACTTTC
cdr3_aa: CASSLSGGAGANVLTF

v_call: TRBV7-8
clone_size: .
d_call: TRBD2
j_call: TRBJ2-1
cdr3_length: 15
cdr3_nt: TGTGCCAGCAGCTCGGGACTAGCGGGATATGATTCACAGTTCTTC
cdr3_aa: CASSSGLAGYDSQFF